Here is one TCR beta chain with its context. Sequencing used immunoSEQ multiplex PCR; TCRdb keeps in-frame clones, though not all of them. The sample consists of under 150,000 clones, 87% of them appearing once. The CDR3 consists of 14 residues. The record originates from a study of control samples from healthy donors and cancer patients. This chain connects TRBV21-1 to TRBJ2-3. TRBV21-1 is deemed a pseudogene. This clonotype was obtained from a man between 35 and 55 years old in good health. The sample consisted of blood. The DNA of the CDR3 is TGTGCCAGCCTATTCGGGGAAAGGGGAGATACGCAGTATTTT. Protein sequence: CASLFGERGDTQYF.